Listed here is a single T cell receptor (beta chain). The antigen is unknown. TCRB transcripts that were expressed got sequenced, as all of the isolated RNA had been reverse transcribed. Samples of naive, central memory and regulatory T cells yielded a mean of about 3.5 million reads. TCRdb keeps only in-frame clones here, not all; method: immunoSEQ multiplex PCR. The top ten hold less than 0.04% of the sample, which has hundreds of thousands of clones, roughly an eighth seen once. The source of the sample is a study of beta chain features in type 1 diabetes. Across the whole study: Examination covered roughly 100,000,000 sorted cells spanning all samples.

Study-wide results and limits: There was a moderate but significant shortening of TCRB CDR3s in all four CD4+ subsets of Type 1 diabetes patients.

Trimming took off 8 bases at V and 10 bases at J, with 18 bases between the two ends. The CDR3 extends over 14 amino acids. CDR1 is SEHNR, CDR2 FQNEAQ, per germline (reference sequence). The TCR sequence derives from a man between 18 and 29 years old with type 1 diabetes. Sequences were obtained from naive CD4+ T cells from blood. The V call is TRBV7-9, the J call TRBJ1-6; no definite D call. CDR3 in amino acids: CASSILMVASPLHF. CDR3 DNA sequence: TGTGCCAGCTCGATCCTTATGGTAGCGTCACCCCTCCACTTT.